Presented here are 10 T cell receptor beta chains from one specimen sequenced in a study of response to subunit inactivated influenza vaccine. In TCRdb, the RT-PCR reads were re-called with MiXCR into one record per CDR3 protein. The data hold about 480,000 distinct CDR3 sequences, with 10% to 15% observed a single time. This sample comprised PBMCs from blood, obtained about 40 days after vaccination. These receptors originate from a man over 45 who received an inactivated influenza vaccine.

The chain links TRBV6-2 or TRBV6-3 to TRBJ2-3, with D perhaps matching TRBD2 (5 bases). CDR1 is MNHEY and CDR2 is SVGEGT in the germline V gene. The V and J ends lost 2 bases and 5 bases respectively, with 5 bases between them. This CDR3 region has 12 residues. CDR3 residues: CASSYEGDTQYF. CDR3 DNA sequence: TGTGCCAGCAGTTACGAGGGAGATACGCAGTATTTT.

The chain combines TRBV25-1 with TRBJ2-1, with 10 bases aligning to TRBD2. The germline CDR1 and CDR2 sequences are MGHDK and SYGVNS. There are 16 residues in the CDR3. V lost 4 bases and J lost 8; bases outside the gene matches: 11. The CDR3 DNA sequence: TGTGCCAGCAGTGCGGGCCAGCTAGCGGGAGACGATGAGCAGTTCTTC. Its protein is CASSAGQLAGDDEQFF.

The chain couples TRBV20-1 to TRBJ1-2; D unresolved. Germline CDR1 DFQATT, CDR2 SNEGSKA (reference sequence). This CDR3 has 14 residues. V gave up 1 base and J gave up 6 bases, with 15 bases separating them. In DNA form, the CDR3 reads TGCAGTGCTAGAGCACGGGCAGAGTTCAATGGCTACACCTTC. It codes for CSARARAEFNGYTF.

This clonotype was seen a few times. The chain links TRBV5-1 to TRBJ2-1, with 8 bases lining up with TRBD2. The CDR3 extends over 16 amino acids. Germline V gene data show CDR1 as SGHRS and CDR2 as YFSETQ. Germline trimming cut 0 bases from V and 4 bases from J; bases unmatched to any gene: 6. The CDR3, as DNA: TGCGCCAGCAGCTTGGTGGCTAGCGGGTCTTACAATGAGCAGTTCTTC. Its protein is CASSLVASGSYNEQFF.

This clonotype has more than one count but fewer than ten. CDR3 sequence: CASSYGWTSITQYF. The CDR3 nucleotides read TGTGCCAGCAGTTACGGTTGGACCTCCATTACGCAGTATTTT. J is TRBJ2-3 and V is TRBV6-2 or TRBV6-3; D gene uncertain. Trimming took 2 bases from V and 8 from J, leaving 14 bases between them. The CDR3 covers 14 residues. The germline CDR1 and CDR2 sequences are MNHEY and SVGEGT.

This chain uses TRBV2 with TRBJ1-6; 7 nucleotides agree with TRBD1. Trimming took 10 bases from V and 6 from J; bases not matched to a gene: 9. The germline CDR1 and CDR2 sequences are SNHLY and FYNNEI. This CDR3 contains 14 residues. The CDR3 DNA follows: TGTGCCACCGGTCAGGGGGAAGGTAATTCACCCCTCCACTTT. Encoded protein: CATGQGEGNSPLHF.

This clonotype occurred a few times. V is TRBV11-3 and J is TRBJ2-1; 7 positions agree with TRBD2. This CDR3 spans 13 amino acids. Germline V gives CDR1 SGHNT, CDR2 YENEEA. The trim removed 0 bases at V and 8 bases at J, leaving 1 base unmatched. The CDR3 reads CASSLDGGDEQFF. As DNA, the CDR3 is TGTGCCAGCAGCTTAGATGGGGGGGATGAGCAGTTCTTC. The whole variable domain, remainder taken from reference TRBV11-3 and TRBJ2-1, is EAGVVQSPRYKIIEKKQPVAFWCNPISGHNTLYWYLQNLGQGPELLIRYENEEAVDDSQLPKDRFSAERLKGVDSTLKIQPAELGDSAVYLCASSLDGGDEQFFGPGTRLTVL.

The table lists this clonotype with a few counts. The chain has TRBV3-1 and TRBJ2-7, with D possibly being TRBD1 (6 bases). There are 14 residues in the CDR3. CDR1 is LGHDT, CDR2 YNNKEL, per germline (reference sequence). Trimming took 7 bases from V and 7 from J, leaving 20 bases between them. For the CDR3, the DNA is TGTGCCAGCACCCAGGCAGGGGCACCCTTGGAGCAGTACTTC. This codes for CASTQAGAPLEQYF.

This clonotype was recorded at least ten times. The chain has TRBV6-2 or TRBV6-3 and TRBJ2-7, with D tentatively TRBD1 (7 bases). In germline, CDR1 is MNHEY, CDR2 SVGEGT. The V end was cut by 7 bases, the J end by 2 bases, with 24 bases between. This CDR3 region has 17 residues. CDR3 protein: CASTPPEAGGFTYEQYF. CDR3 nucleotide sequence: TGTGCCAGCACCCCCCCCGAGGCAGGGGGGTTTACCTACGAGCAGTACTTC.

The V and J genes are TRBV3-1 and TRBJ1-1, with 8 bases lining up with TRBD1. The CDR3 runs 13 residues. J was trimmed by 6 bases and V by 3 bases; bases with no gene match: 3. CDR1 and CDR2 (germline): LGHDT, YNNKEL (reference sequence). CDR3 region: CASSQNRGSEAFF. The CDR3, as DNA: TGTGCCAGCAGCCAGAACAGGGGGTCTGAAGCTTTCTTT.